This T cell receptor beta chain emerged from a study of T-cell reconstitution after alpha-beta-depleted transplantation in children. Study findings and constraints: Reported findings indicate that, about two months after transplant, alpha-beta T cells came from several hundred expanded clones, which were derived from non-depleted graft cells. A year post-transplant, T-cell counts and diversity derived mostly from newly produced T cells. The origin of high day-60 TCRbeta diversity in some patients lay in surviving recipient T cells and thymic progenitors.

Library preparation (for TCRbeta) was performed with unique molecular identifiers. TCRdb passed the PCR reads through MiXCR, listing each CDR3 protein once. The sample has about a million distinct CDR3 sequences; about 29% are singletons. This clonotype has a handful of counts. What it recognizes is unknown. The receptor was isolated from a boy under two years old who had a stem cell transplant for SCID, so the T cells may come from the graft donor. Source: PBMCs, mostly from graft donor cells, taken 360 days after TCRalphabeta/CD19-depleted stem cell transplant.

The CDR3 DNA reads TGCAGTGCTAACGACTGGGGTTTCTACAATGAGCAGTTCTTC. It translates to CSANDWGFYNEQFF. The chain joins TRBV20-1 to TRBJ2-1; D is uncertain. The CDR3 has 14 amino acids. Between the trimmed V and J ends, which lost 4 bases and 3 bases, there was a span of 13 bases. The germline CDR1 and CDR2 sequences are DFQATT and SNEGSKA (reference sequence).